This T cell receptor beta chain came from a study of type 1 regulatory T cells. TCRdb ran MiXCR on the reads and lists one entry per CDR3 protein. The sample lists about 60,000 distinct CDR3 sequences, 62% occurring once. The trim removed 1 base at V and 2 bases at J, leaving 2 bases unmatched. The CDR3 sequence is 14 residues long. Looked up from germline, CDR1 is SGHDT and CDR2 is YYEEEE. A remark on this clonotype: Its antigen is unidentified.

The source is a human donor in good health. Sequencing was carried out using cultured non-Tr1 T cells, either the whole culture or a sorted T cell fraction (not recorded which). The chain uses TRBV5-6 and TRBJ2-5; 7 bases map to TRBD1. Written as DNA, the CDR3 is TGTGCCAGCAGCTTGACAGGGGATCAAGAGACCCAGTACTTC. As protein: CASSLTGDQETQYF.